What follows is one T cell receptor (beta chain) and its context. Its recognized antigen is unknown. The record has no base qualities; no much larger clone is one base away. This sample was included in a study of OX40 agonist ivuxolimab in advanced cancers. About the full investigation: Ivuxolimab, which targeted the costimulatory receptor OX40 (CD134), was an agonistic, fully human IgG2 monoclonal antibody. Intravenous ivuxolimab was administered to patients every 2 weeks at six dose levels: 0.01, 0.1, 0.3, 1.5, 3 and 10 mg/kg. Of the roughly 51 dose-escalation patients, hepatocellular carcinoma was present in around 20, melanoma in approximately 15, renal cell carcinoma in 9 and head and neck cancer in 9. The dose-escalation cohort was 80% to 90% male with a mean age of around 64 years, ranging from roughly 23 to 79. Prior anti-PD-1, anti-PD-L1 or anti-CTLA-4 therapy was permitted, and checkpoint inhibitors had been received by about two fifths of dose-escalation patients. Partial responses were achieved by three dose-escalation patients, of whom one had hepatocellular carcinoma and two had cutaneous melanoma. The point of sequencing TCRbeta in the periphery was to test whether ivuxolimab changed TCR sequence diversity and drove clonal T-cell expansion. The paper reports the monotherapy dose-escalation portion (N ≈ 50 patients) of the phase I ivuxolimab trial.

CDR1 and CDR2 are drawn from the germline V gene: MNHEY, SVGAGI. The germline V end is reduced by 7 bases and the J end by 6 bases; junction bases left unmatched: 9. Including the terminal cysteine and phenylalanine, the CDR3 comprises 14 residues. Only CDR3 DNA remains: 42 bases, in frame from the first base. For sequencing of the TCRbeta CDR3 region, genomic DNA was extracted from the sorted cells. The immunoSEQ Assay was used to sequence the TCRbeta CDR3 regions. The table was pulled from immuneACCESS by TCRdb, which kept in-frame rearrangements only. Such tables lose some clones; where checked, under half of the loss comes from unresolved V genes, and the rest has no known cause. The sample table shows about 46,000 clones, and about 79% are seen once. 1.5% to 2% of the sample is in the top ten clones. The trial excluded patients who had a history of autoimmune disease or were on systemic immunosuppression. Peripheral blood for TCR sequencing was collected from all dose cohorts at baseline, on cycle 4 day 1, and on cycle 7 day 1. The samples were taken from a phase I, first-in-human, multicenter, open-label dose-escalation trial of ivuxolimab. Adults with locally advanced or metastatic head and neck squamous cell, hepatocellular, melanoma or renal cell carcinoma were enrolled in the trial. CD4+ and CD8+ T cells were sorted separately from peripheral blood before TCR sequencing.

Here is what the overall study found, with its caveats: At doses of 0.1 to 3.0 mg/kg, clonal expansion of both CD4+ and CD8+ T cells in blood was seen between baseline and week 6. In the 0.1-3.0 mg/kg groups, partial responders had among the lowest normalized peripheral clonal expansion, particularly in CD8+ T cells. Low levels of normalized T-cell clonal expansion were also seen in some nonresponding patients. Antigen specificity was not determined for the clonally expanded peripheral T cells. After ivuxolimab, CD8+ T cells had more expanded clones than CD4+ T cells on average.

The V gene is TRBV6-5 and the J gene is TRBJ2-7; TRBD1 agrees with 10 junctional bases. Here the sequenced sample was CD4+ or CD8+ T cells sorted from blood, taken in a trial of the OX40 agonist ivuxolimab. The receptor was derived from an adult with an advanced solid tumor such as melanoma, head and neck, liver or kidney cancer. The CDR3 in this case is CASNAGQGRIEQYF. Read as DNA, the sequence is TGTGCCAGCAACGCGGGACAGGGGCGTATCGAGCAGTACTTC.